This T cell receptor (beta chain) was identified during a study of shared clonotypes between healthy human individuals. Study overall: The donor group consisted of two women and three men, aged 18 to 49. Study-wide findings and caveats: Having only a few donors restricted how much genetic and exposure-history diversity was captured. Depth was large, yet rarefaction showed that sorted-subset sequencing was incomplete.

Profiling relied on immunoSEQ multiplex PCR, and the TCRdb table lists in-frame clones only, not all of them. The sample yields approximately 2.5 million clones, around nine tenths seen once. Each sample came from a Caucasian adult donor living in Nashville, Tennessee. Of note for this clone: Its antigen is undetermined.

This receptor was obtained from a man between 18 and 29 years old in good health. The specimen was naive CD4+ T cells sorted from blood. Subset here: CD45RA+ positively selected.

The CDR3 sequence is CASGVGALNTGELFF. The CDR3 DNA reads as TGCGCCAGCGGCGTGGGAGCGTTGAACACCGGGGAGCTGTTTTTT. This chain uses TRBV5-1 with TRBJ2-2, with D possibly TRBD2 on 5 matching bases. Germline V CDR1 and CDR2: SGHRS, YFSETQ. There are 15 residues in the CDR3. V was cut by 7 bases and J by 1 base, with 14 bases left in between.